This T cell receptor beta chain was profiled in a study of blood T cell repertoires in COVID-19. About the research overall: In each case, the material was cDNA or gDNA derived from T cells, B-cell-depleted T cells, or PBMCs.

Measured with immunoSEQ multiplex PCR; TCRdb has only the in-frame clones, and not every one. Here the sample spans a few hundred thousand clones, 88% being singletons. V gave up 0 bases and J gave up 2 bases, with 9 bases separating them. Per germline, CDR1 SGDLS and CDR2 YYNGEE. CDR3 size: 15 residues. The material sequenced was peripheral blood. The receptor was isolated from a young man with active or convalescent COVID-19. The chain joins TRBV9 to TRBJ1-5; no firm D call. CDR3 in DNA: TGTGCCAGCAGCGTAGGGGGAGGCGGCAATCAGCCCCAGCATTTT. Translation gives CASSVGGGGNQPQHF.